Listed below are T cell receptor beta chains from one sample, sequenced in a study of blood T cell repertoires in COVID-19. Generated by immunoSEQ multiplex PCR, the TCRdb table keeps only in-frame clones and is missing some. The repertoire has tens of thousands of clones, around 90% of them found once; the top ten carry roughly 8%. Sequencing was done on a sample of peripheral blood. The receptors were sampled from a human donor with active COVID-19. The donor label of this sample is uncertain. The CDR3 runs from the conserved cysteine through the conserved F or W. The D gene is left open where the match is weak. Clone size appears in some rows only: once, few, many, or a class for an expanded clone.

abundance	d_gene	j_gene	v_gene	CDR3aa	CDR3nt
once	TRBD2	TRBJ2-7	TRBV7-3	CASSTTHGLAGTDEQYF	TGTGCCAGCAGCACGACCCATGGACTAGCGGGGACCGACGAGCAGTACTTC
.	.	TRBJ1-3	TRBV2	CASSSAGLTIYF	TGTGCCAGCAGCAGTGCGGGGCTCACCATATATTTT
.	.	TRBJ2-2	TRBV6-5	CASRPGAGELFF	TGTGCCAGCCGACCCGGGGCCGGGGAGCTGTTTTTT
.	.	TRBJ2-3	TRBV5-4	CATHQGGDTQYF	TGTGCCACCCACCAAGGCGGAGATACGCAGTATTTT
.	.	TRBJ2-1	TRBV9	CASSSGGKNEQFF	TGTGCCAGCAGCTCTGGGGGGAAAAATGAGCAGTTCTTC
.	.	TRBJ2-1	TRBV4-3	CASSQDGPRNEQFF	TGCGCCAGCAGCCAAGATGGTCCTCGGAATGAGCAGTTCTTC
.	TRBD1	TRBJ1-6	TRBV27	CASSSTGQGLQGGSPLHF	TGTGCCAGCAGCTCCACGGGACAGGGCCTCCAGGGGGGCTCACCCCTCCACTTT
.	.	TRBJ1-2	TRBV29-1	CSVGISTDPYGYTF	TGCAGCGTTGGCATCTCGACAGACCCCTATGGCTACACCTTC
.	TRBD1	TRBJ1-1	TRBV19	CASSIGTVNTEAFF	TGTGCCAGTAGTATTGGGACAGTGAACACTGAAGCTTTCTTT
once	.	TRBJ2-3	TRBV5-4	CASSLAGLPGMYF	TGTGCCAGCAGCTTGGCCGGACTGCCCGGAATGTATTTT
.	TRBD2	TRBJ2-1	TRBV5-1	CASSFGLAGGPVEQFF	TGCGCCAGCAGCTTTGGGCTAGCGGGAGGGCCGGTTGAGCAGTTCTTC
.	.	TRBJ1-5	TRBV28	CASSPGQRLNQPQHF	TGTGCCAGCAGTCCCGGACAGCGCCTCAATCAGCCCCAGCATTTT
.	.	TRBJ1-4	TRBV4-1	CASSQGREAEKLFF	TGCGCCAGCAGCCAAGGCAGGGAGGCTGAAAAACTGTTTTTT
.	TRBD1	TRBJ1-2	TRBV5-1	CASSPSSGQGLLGYGYTF	TGCGCCAGCAGCCCGTCCTCGGGACAGGGACTCCTAGGCTATGGCTACACCTTC
.	.	TRBJ1-5	TRBV18	CASSPRQGGGQPQHF	TGTGCCAGCTCACCAAGGCAGGGTGGTGGTCAGCCCCAGCATTTT
.	.	TRBJ2-2	TRBV27	CASSLSVTGELFF	TGTGCCAGCAGTTTAAGCGTCACCGGGGAGCTGTTTTTT
.	.	TRBJ1-5	TRBV4-1	CASSPHWSSNQPQHF	TGCGCCAGCAGCCCCCACTGGTCCAGCAATCAGCCCCAGCATTTT
.	TRBD2	TRBJ2-4	TRBV7-4	CARSGREGLAKNIQYF	TGTGCCAGAAGCGGGAGGGAGGGACTAGCCAAAAACATTCAGTACTTC
.	.	TRBJ1-6	TRBV7-2	CASSLVAVNSPLHF	TGTGCCAGCAGCTTAGTGGCAGTTAATTCACCCCTCCACTTT
.	.	TRBJ2-7	TRBV11-2	CASSLETAHWQYF	TGTGCCAGCAGCTTAGAGACAGCCCATTGGCAGTACTTC
.	TRBD2	TRBJ2-5	TRBV5-4	CASSLALAGGGETQYF	TGTGCCAGCAGCTTGGCCCTAGCGGGGGGAGGGGAGACCCAGTACTTC
.	TRBD2	TRBJ2-1	TRBV5-1	CASSLDGSSGSEQFF	TGCGCCAGCAGTTTGGATGGGTCTAGCGGGAGTGAGCAGTTCTTC
.	.	TRBJ1-3	TRBV3-1/TRBV3-2	CASSHPEVGSLVSGNTIYF	TGTGCCAGCAGCCACCCCGAAGTGGGCAGTTTGGTCTCTGGAAACACCATATATTTT
.	TRBD2	TRBJ2-3	TRBV25-1	CASSALTSGGPDTQYF	TGTGCCAGCAGTGCCCTGACTAGCGGGGGGCCAGATACGCAGTATTTT
.	TRBD1	TRBJ2-1	TRBV27	CASREGGMGQFF	TGTGCCAGCCGCGAAGGGGGCATGGGGCAGTTCTTC
.	.	TRBJ1-6	TRBV28	CASSSFDSSYNSPLHF	TGTGCCAGCAGTTCCTTCGACAGCTCCTATAATTCACCCCTCCACTTT
.	.	TRBJ1-2	TRBV27	CASRPGVGYGYTF	TGTGCCAGCAGACCGGGAGTCGGCTATGGCTACACCTTC